The 18 T cell receptor beta chains listed next were all sequenced from one sample in a study of blood T cell repertoires in COVID-19 (dated by TCRdb to the early 2020s). The library was obtained by the immunoSEQ multiplex PCR assay. In its TCRdb copy, this immuneACCESS table keeps in-frame sequences only and misses some clones. Where compared with another copy, unresolved V genes explain less than half of these, and the others have no known cause. Here the sample has about 140,000 clones; around 82% occur a single time. Around 45% of the sample belongs to the ten largest clones. The sequenced material came from peripheral blood. Receptor source: a human donor in a cohort sampled during active COVID-19.

The J gene is TRBJ1-1, the V gene TRBV6-5; D gene ambiguous. The length of the CDR3 is 16 residues. Germline CDR1 is MNHEY and CDR2 is SVGAGI. Trimming removed 0 bases at V and 1 base at J, with 12 bases between. Here the CDR3 DNA reads TGTGCCAGCAGTTACTCTGTTAACAGAAGGAACACTGAAGCTTTCTTT. As protein: CASSYSVNRRNTEAFF.

The chain employs TRBV7-9 and TRBJ2-5; 8 positions agree with TRBD2. V lost 5 bases, J lost 2 bases, and 13 bases stayed unmatched. Germline V lookup: CDR1 SEHNR, CDR2 FQNEAQ (reference sequence). The CDR3 has 17 residues. The CDR3 region has the DNA TGTGCCAGCAGCCGCCGTTTGGGTAGCGGGGTTCAAGAGACCCAGTACTTC. This encodes CASSRRLGSGVQETQYF.

As regards this clone: The same CDR3 also results from other DNA sequences found in this sample. The chain carries TRBV6-2 or TRBV6-3 and TRBJ1-5, with a tentative D call TRBD1 (6 bases). The CDR3 loop spans 15 amino acids. The germline CDR1 and CDR2 sequences are MNHEY and SVGEGT. Trimming took off 0 bases at V and 3 bases at J, with 9 bases between the two ends. The CDR3 region is CASSYSGQPNQPQHF. For the CDR3, the DNA is TGTGCCAGCAGTTACTCCGGACAGCCCAATCAGCCCCAGCATTTT.

The chain joins TRBV7-3 to TRBJ2-1, with no clear D. V shed 0 bases and J shed 16 bases, with 13 bases lying between them. This CDR3 region has 12 residues. Looked up from germline, CDR1 is SGHTA and CDR2 is FQGTGA. The CDR3 reads CASSLTLQKLFF. In nucleotides, the CDR3 is TGTGCCAGCAGCTTAACGTTACAGAAACTTTTCTTC.

The chain is built from TRBV11-3 and TRBJ2-1; 9 nucleotides match TRBD1. Germline-derived CDR1 and CDR2 are SGHNT and YENEEA. The CDR3 is made up of 15 amino acids. Trimming removed 2 bases from V and 4 bases from J; junction bases left unmatched: 3. CDR3 protein: CASSLRDRAYNEQFF. For the CDR3, the DNA is TGTGCCAGCAGCTTACGGGACAGGGCGTACAATGAGCAGTTCTTC.

In DNA form, the CDR3 reads TGTGCCTGGAGGGAACGAAGGGGGCAAGACAGGTCGAACACCGGGGAGCTGTTTTTT. This encodes CAWRERRGQDRSNTGELFF. The J gene is TRBJ2-2, the V gene TRBV30; 7 bases align to TRBD1. The trim removed 3 bases at V and 0 bases at J, leaving 16 bases unmatched. The CDR3 spans 19 residues. Germline V CDR1 and CDR2: GTSNPN, SVGIG (reference sequence).

The J gene is TRBJ2-1, the V gene TRBV11-3, with 7 bases that match TRBD2. The V segment lost 7 bases and the J segment 0 bases; nucleotides outside the gene matches: 3. Germline V gives CDR1 SGHNT, CDR2 YENEEA. The CDR3 runs to 14 residues. CDR3 sequence reads: CASTSGRSYNEQFF. In DNA form, the CDR3 reads TGTGCCAGCACTAGCGGTCGCTCCTACAATGAGCAGTTCTTC.

This chain links TRBV9 with TRBJ2-1; 11 positions match TRBD2. This CDR3 has 15 residues. Germline-derived CDR1 and CDR2 are SGDLS and YYNGEE. Losses at the gene ends were 2 bases for V and 4 bases for J; bases not matched to a gene: 2. The CDR3 protein is CASSVSGRGYNEQFF. CDR3 DNA sequence: TGTGCCAGCAGCGTTAGCGGGAGGGGTTACAATGAGCAGTTCTTC.

To note about this clone: Other nucleotide sequences in the sample specify the same CDR3. This sequence joins TRBV11-3 and TRBJ2-2, with TRBD1 matching over 7 bases. The CDR3 consists of 15 residues. The J segment lost 1 base and the V segment lost 5 bases, leaving 4 bases of the junction unmatched. From germline, CDR1 is SGHNT and CDR2 YENEEA. CDR3 in amino acids: CASSRRQGNTGELFF. CDR3 coding DNA: TGTGCCAGCAGCCGACGACAGGGGAACACCGGGGAGCTGTTTTTT. Using reference TRBV11-3 and TRBJ2-2 for the parts outside the CDR3, the full variable domain is EAGVVQSPRYKIIEKKQPVAFWCNPISGHNTLYWYLQNLGQGPELLIRYENEEAVDDSQLPKDRFSAERLKGVDSTLKIQPAELGDSAVYLCASSRRQGNTGELFFGEGSRLTVL.

The CDR3 DNA reads as TGTGCCTGGAGTTCCCGGAGGCAGGGGGCTTGGAGGACTGAAGCTTTCTTT. Residues: CAWSSRRQGAWRTEAFF. V and J are TRBV30 and TRBJ1-1, with 8 nucleotides matching TRBD1. Germline CDR1 reads GTSNPN; CDR2 reads SVGIG (reference sequence). This CDR3 contains 17 residues. Trimming removed 2 bases from V and 5 bases from J; junction bases left unmatched: 16.

This clone came up a few times. V usage is TRBV19 and J usage is TRBJ2-1; TRBD2 matches 12 bases. Germline V gene data show CDR1 as LNHDA and CDR2 as SQIVND (reference sequence). The J segment lost 8 bases and the V segment lost 5 bases, leaving 4 bases of the junction unmatched. The CDR3 is 14 residues long. The CDR3 reads CASSPRLAGDEQFF. The CDR3 DNA is TGTGCCAGTAGTCCCCGACTAGCGGGAGATGAGCAGTTCTTC.

The chain is built from TRBV6-2 or TRBV6-3 and TRBJ1-1; 9 bases are a match to TRBD1. CDR3 size: 17 residues. The ends lost 2 bases at V and 3 bases at J; junction bases unmatched: 10. Germline-derived CDR1 and CDR2 are MNHEY and SVGEGT. CDR3 amino acids: CASSYGPGQGRYTEAFF. The CDR3 nucleotides read TGTGCCAGCAGTTACGGACCGGGACAGGGTAGGTACACTGAAGCTTTCTTT.

Notes on this clone: The junction departs from germline at one end; a sequencing error may be responsible. The rearrangement links TRBV2 to TRBJ2-7; tentatively, D is TRBD1 (7 bases). CDR1 is SNHLY, CDR2 FYNNEI, per germline. The CDR3 loop spans 14 amino acids. This CDR3 reads CASSTQGGPYGQYF. The CDR3 DNA reads as TGTGCCAGCAGTACCCAGGGGGGTCCCTACGGGCAGTACTTC. Complete variable domain (other parts from reference TRBV2 and TRBJ2-7): EPEVTQTPSHQVTQMGQEVILRCVPISNHLYFYWYRQILGQKVEFLVSFYNNEISEKSEIFDDQFSVERPDGSNFTLKIRSTKLEDSAMYFCASSTQGGPYGQYFGPGTRLTVT.

This clone came up a few times. This chain joins TRBV5-1 and TRBJ2-6; TRBD1 agrees at 9 bases. Germline V CDR1 and CDR2: SGHRS, YFSETQ. V shed 0 bases and J 0 bases; nucleotides not matched to a gene: 4. This CDR3 has 18 residues. As DNA, the CDR3 is TGCGCCAGCAGCTTGGATCGGGACAGGGTCTCTGGGGCCAACGTCCTGACTTTC. Protein product: CASSLDRDRVSGANVLTF.

This sequence joins TRBV6-6 and TRBJ2-5; 8 nucleotides align to TRBD2. Germline V gene sequence: CDR1 MNHNY, CDR2 SVGAGI (reference sequence). CDR3 length equals 16 residues. J lost 0 bases, V lost 6 bases, and 9 bases had no gene match. The chain's CDR3 is CASRITSGENQETQYF. CDR3 sequence (DNA): TGTGCCAGCAGAATAACTAGCGGAGAGAACCAAGAGACCCAGTACTTC.

This chain uses TRBV3-1 (or the pseudogene TRBV3-2) with TRBJ2-1; 10 bases align to TRBD2. This CDR3 is built from 18 residues. Germline V gene data show CDR1 as LGHDT and CDR2 as YNNKEL (reference sequence). Unmatched junction bases numbered 12, after V lost 0 bases and J lost 7 bases. This CDR3 is CASSQDGAGGPDGNEQFF. The CDR3 coding sequence is TGTGCCAGCAGCCAAGATGGAGCGGGAGGGCCGGACGGGAATGAGCAGTTCTTC.

The chain is built from TRBV18 and TRBJ1-2; 7 bases are a match to TRBD1. This CDR3 contains 14 residues. The ends lost 3 bases at V and 4 bases at J; junction bases unmatched: 5. The V gene's germline CDR1 is KGHSH and CDR2 LQKENI. CDR3 nucleotide sequence: TGTGCCAGCTCACCCTTGACAGGGCCCTATGGCTACACCTTC. It codes for CASSPLTGPYGYTF.

The chain uses TRBV19 and TRBJ1-6; 10 bases agree with TRBD1. The CDR3 covers 15 residues. Trimming at V came to 5 bases and at J to 7 bases, leaving 5 bases not matched to a gene. The V gene's germline CDR1 is LNHDA and CDR2 SQIVND (reference sequence). CDR3 in amino acids: CASSAWTGGNSPLHF. The CDR3 DNA follows: TGTGCCAGTAGTGCATGGACAGGGGGGAATTCACCCCTCCACTTT.